This TCR beta chain was retrieved from a study of neurological immune-mediated disorders. It was by 5'RACE with 10-nucleotide random UMIs that the cDNA was made. MiXCR was run by TCRdb on the 5' RACE reads, yielding one entry per CDR3 protein. The sample holds over 45,000 distinct CDR3 sequences, 25% seen once. In this sample, this clonotype turned up many times. Germline assignment: CDR1 MNHEY and CDR2 SVGEGT. This CDR3 is built from 13 residues. V shed 10 bases and J shed 0 bases, with 10 bases lying between them. The V gene is TRBV6-2 or TRBV6-3, the J gene TRBJ2-1; D gene unclear. The receptor was derived from a woman in her sixties or seventies in good health. Material for sequencing was PBMCs. CDR3 DNA: TGTGCCACCAGAGTAAGCTCCTACAATGAGCAGTTCTTC. It codes for CATRVSSYNEQFF.